This T cell receptor beta chain was sequenced in a study of blood T cell repertoires in COVID-19. Study details: Italy, Spain and the United States were the sources of the convalescent and acute COVID-19 samples.

How the authors handled the data: Amplification with reference gene primers provided the estimates of nucleated cell counts. Generated by immunoSEQ multiplex PCR, the TCRdb table keeps only in-frame clones and is missing some. The D gene and trimming were derived from the DNA, and the V and J assignments and clone size from that table. In the table there are 250,000 to 300,000 clones, about 91% of which are singletons. Germline assignment: CDR1 SGHKS and CDR2 YYEKEE (reference sequence). CDR3 length equals 14 residues. Trimming took off 3 bases at V and 6 bases at J, with 16 bases between the two ends.

The rearrangement uses TRBV5-5 and TRBJ2-7; D is perhaps TRBD2 (5 bases). The source is a woman aged 55 to 70 with acute or convalescent COVID-19. Material: peripheral blood. The CDR3 reads CASSSAGILGEQYF. The CDR3 DNA reads TGTGCCAGCAGCTCAGCCGGGATCTTGGGCGAGCAGTACTTC.